Shown below are 27 T cell receptor beta chains from a single sample sequenced in a study of T cell repertoires in cytomegalovirus infection. TCRdb fed the reads into MiXCR, producing one record per CDR3 protein. Seen here are fewer than 550,000 distinct CDR3 sequences, about 11% observed once, and the top ten hold 10% to 13%. Source material: PBMCs. Receptor source: a human donor in good health (CMV status not recorded). Some clones in this sample may be carry-over from other donors' samples.

This clonotype was seen at least ten times. The chain employs TRBV14 and TRBJ2-2, with TRBD2 as a possible D gene (5 bases). This CDR3 has 15 amino acids. V was clipped by 1 base and J by 4 bases, with 10 bases between them. CDR1 and CDR2 from the germline V gene are SGHDN and FVKESK. CDR3 in amino acids: CASSQGPRGTGELFF. In DNA form, the CDR3 reads TGTGCCAGCAGCCAAGGCCCTCGGGGCACCGGGGAGCTGTTTTTT.

This clonotype was seen ten or more times. The chain employs TRBV10-3 and TRBJ2-2; D is perhaps TRBD2 (5 bases). Deletions cut 9 bases from V and 1 base from J, with 15 bases between. CDR3 length equals 15 residues. Germline assignment: CDR1 ENHRY and CDR2 SYGVKD. The CDR3 sequence is CAIYPGLENTGELFF. CDR3 bases: TGTGCCATTTACCCCGGACTGGAGAACACCGGGGAGCTGTTTTTT.

This clonotype showed up many times. The chain couples TRBV12-5 to TRBJ1-5; D is undetermined. CDR1 and CDR2 (germline): LGHNT, FRNRAP. This CDR3 has 17 amino acids. The V gene lost 0 bases and the J gene lost 0 bases, with 12 bases spanning the gap. Here the CDR3 reads CASGLVLDRNSNQPQHF. In nucleotides, the CDR3 is TGTGCTAGTGGTTTGGTTCTCGACCGAAATAGCAATCAGCCCCAGCATTTT.

This clonotype was seen repeatedly, ten times or more. V is TRBV7-8 and J is TRBJ1-5; D call uncertain. Trimming removed 0 bases at V and 0 bases at J, with 12 bases between. The CDR3 spans 17 residues. The V gene's germline CDR1 is SGHVS and CDR2 FQNEAQ. The chain's CDR3 is CASSLASPAFSNQPQHF. As DNA, the CDR3 is TGTGCCAGCAGCTTAGCGAGCCCAGCCTTTAGCAATCAGCCCCAGCATTTT.

The chain uses TRBV10-3 and TRBJ2-4, with 14 positions matching TRBD2. The CDR3 is 15 amino acids. CDR1 and CDR2 (germline): ENHRY, SYGVKD. V gave up 6 bases and J gave up 5 bases; unmatched junction bases: 3. Here the CDR3 DNA reads TGTGCCATCAGCAAGGGACTAGCGGGAGAAAACATTCAGTACTTC. Protein: CAISKGLAGENIQYF.

J is TRBJ1-2 and V is TRBV12-3 or TRBV12-4, with TRBD1 matching 8 bases. This CDR3 is 14 amino acids long. J gave up 8 bases and V 3 bases, and 8 bases lay outside the gene matches. Here the CDR3 reads CASSFGNRGSGYTF. The DNA of the CDR3 is TGTGCCAGCAGTTTTGGTAACAGGGGGTCCGGCTACACCTTC.

This clonotype was seen many times. The J gene is TRBJ1-1, the V gene TRBV29-1, with D possibly TRBD1 on 6 matching bases. Germline CDR1 reads SQVTM; CDR2 reads ANQGSEA. Trimming removed 5 bases at V and 1 base at J, with 11 bases between. CDR3 length: 13 residues. The CDR3 here is CSVSRTANTEAFF. CDR3 bases: TGCAGCGTTTCCCGGACAGCGAACACTGAAGCTTTCTTT.

This clonotype has ten or more counts. The chain has TRBV7-8 and TRBJ1-5; D is perhaps TRBD1 (5 bases). V was clipped by 5 bases and J by 6 bases, with 14 bases between them. The length of the CDR3 is 14 residues. Germline CDR1 and CDR2: SGHVS and FQNEAQ. In DNA form, the CDR3 reads TGTGCCAGCAGCGCTACAAAGGGGCCTCAGCCCCAGCATTTT. Translating gives CASSATKGPQPQHF.

This clonotype has a count of ten or more. The rearrangement uses TRBV28 and TRBJ2-2; D call uncertain. The CDR3 loop spans 14 amino acids. V was clipped by 3 bases and J by 3 bases, with 8 bases between them. Germline-derived CDR1 and CDR2 are MDHEN and SYDVKM. CDR3 sequence reads: CASSLPTYTGELFF. DNA of the CDR3: TGTGCCAGCAGTTTGCCTACTTACACCGGGGAGCTGTTTTTT.

The sample holds many counts of this clonotype. The J gene is TRBJ2-5, the V gene TRBV20-1, with 14 bases lining up with TRBD2. V lost 3 bases, J lost 4 bases, and 4 bases stayed unmatched. Germline V gene lookup returns CDR1 DFQATT and CDR2 SNEGSKA (reference sequence). This CDR3 is built from 15 residues. CDR3 nucleotides: TGCAGTGCTAGGCAGGGACTAGCGGGAGTAGAGACCCAGTACTTC. It codes for CSARQGLAGVETQYF.

This clonotype turned up a few times. This chain connects TRBV20-1 to TRBJ2-5; no clear D. Germline assignment: CDR1 DFQATT and CDR2 SNEGSKA (reference sequence). The CDR3 is made up of 16 amino acids. Trimming removed 0 bases at V and 5 bases at J, with 19 bases between. The CDR3 here is CSAREAGPQVGETQYF. The CDR3 nucleotides are TGCAGTGCTAGAGAGGCTGGACCTCAAGTAGGGGAGACCCAGTACTTC.

At least ten counts were recorded for this clonotype. The chain employs TRBV5-1 and TRBJ2-1; 7 nucleotides agree with TRBD1. The J segment lost 5 bases and the V segment lost 0 bases, leaving 2 bases of the junction unmatched. This CDR3 has 14 residues. Germline V lookup: CDR1 SGHRS, CDR2 YFSETQ. CDR3 residues: CASSLGQGNNEQFF. CDR3 DNA sequence: TGCGCCAGCAGCTTGGGACAGGGAAACAATGAGCAGTTCTTC.

This chain uses TRBV18 with TRBJ2-7; D gene uncertain. V was pared by 1 base and J by 3 bases, with 7 bases between. The germline V gene encodes CDR1 KGHSH and CDR2 LQKENI. The CDR3 has 13 residues. The CDR3 sequence: CASSPQSLYEQYF. CDR3 bases: TGTGCCAGCTCACCACAGTCGCTCTACGAGCAGTACTTC.

The table lists this clonotype with many counts. The rearrangement uses TRBV6-5 and TRBJ2-5; 14 nucleotides line up with TRBD2. The germline V gene encodes CDR1 MNHEY and CDR2 SVGAGI. J lost 1 base, V lost 5 bases, and 9 bases had no gene match. This CDR3 has 18 amino acids. Here the CDR3 reads CASSHTPGLAGVQETQYF. CDR3 bases: TGTGCCAGCAGTCACACCCCGGGACTAGCGGGAGTCCAAGAGACCCAGTACTTC.

Note on this clonotype: A much larger clone differs from this one at a single base, so this may be a read error. The chain joins TRBV29-1 to TRBJ2-1; 7 nucleotides align to TRBD1. The CDR3 runs 13 residues. The germline gives CDR1 SQVTM, CDR2 ANQGSEA. Germline trimming cut 7 bases from V and 1 base from J; bases unmatched to any gene: 4. The CDR3 DNA is TGCAGCGCCACGGGACAGTCCTACAATGAGCAGTTCTTC. This translates into CSATGQSYNEQFF.

There are many counts of this clonotype. The genes are TRBV2 and TRBJ2-2; 9 bases agree with TRBD2. Per the germline V gene, CDR1 is SNHLY and CDR2 is FYNNEI. With V trimmed by 8 bases and J by 8 bases, 9 bases remained unmatched. The CDR3 loop spans 14 amino acids. CDR3 residues: CASVETSGRGELFF. Written as DNA, the CDR3 is TGTGCCAGCGTAGAGACTAGCGGTCGGGGGGAGCTGTTTTTT.

A few counts support this clonotype. The V and J genes are TRBV19 and TRBJ1-5; D is uncertain. V was trimmed by 9 bases and J by 5 bases, leaving 11 bases between them. This CDR3 is built from 12 residues. Germline lookup yields CDR1 LNHDA and CDR2 SQIVND (reference sequence). The DNA of the CDR3 is TGTGCCAGCTTAGACGGGGATCAGCCCCAGCATTTT. Protein sequence: CASLDGDQPQHF.

In its sample, this clonotype was seen many times. This chain joins TRBV30 and TRBJ1-2; D is perhaps TRBD1 (6 bases). Looked up from germline, CDR1 is GTSNPN and CDR2 is SVGIG (reference sequence). The CDR3 is made up of 15 amino acids. Deletions cut 0 bases from V and 4 bases from J, with 15 bases between. DNA of the CDR3: TGTGCCTGGAGTGTTCGAAGGACAGCAGCCTATGGCTACACCTTC. Residues: CAWSVRRTAAYGYTF.

This clonotype was observed a few times. The V gene is TRBV20-1, the J gene TRBJ2-1, with D perhaps given as TRBD1 or TRBD2 (5 bases each). There are 14 residues in the CDR3. The germline V and J ends were trimmed by 1 base and 5 bases, with 12 bases remaining between them. Germline V gives CDR1 DFQATT, CDR2 SNEGSKA (reference sequence). CDR3 bases: TGCAGTGCTAGAGGGCAGCGGACAAACAATGAGCAGTTCTTC. This sequence encodes CSARGQRTNNEQFF.

This clonotype was recorded at least ten times. The chain combines TRBV7-2 with TRBJ1-1; no firm D call. CDR3 length: 12 amino acids. Germline V gene lookup returns CDR1 SGHTA and CDR2 FQGNSA. V dropped 4 bases and J dropped 7 bases, with 10 bases sitting between them. The CDR3 bases are TGTGCCAGCAGCTCCGTGGGGTTTGAAGCTTTCTTT. This sequence encodes CASSSVGFEAFF.

In its sample, this clonotype was seen many times. The V and J genes are TRBV12-3 or TRBV12-4 and TRBJ2-7; 7 nucleotides line up with TRBD2. The CDR3 extends over 15 amino acids. With V trimmed by 3 bases and J by 3 bases, 8 bases remained unmatched. CDR3 in DNA: TGTGCCAGCAGTTTCCCCCCGGGGGGTATCTACGAGCAGTACTTC. Protein product: CASSFPPGGIYEQYF.

The chain links TRBV5-1 to TRBJ2-2, with a tentative D call TRBD1 (6 bases). CDR3 length equals 14 residues. V lost 4 bases and J lost 4, with 11 bases in between. The germline V gene has CDR1 SGHRS and CDR2 YFSETQ. The CDR3 is CASSQGHGTGELFF. CDR3 in DNA: TGCGCCAGCAGCCAGGGGCATGGCACCGGGGAGCTGTTTTTT. The variable domain in full, completed from reference TRBV5-1 and TRBJ2-2, reads KAGVTQTPRYLIKTRGQQVTLSCSPISGHRSVSWYQQTPGQGLQFLFEYFSETQRNKGNFPGRFSGRQFSNSRSEMNVSTLELGDSALYLCASSQGHGTGELFFGEGSRLTVL.

This clonotype has a count of ten or more. The chain uses TRBV7-2 and TRBJ2-6; tentatively, D is TRBD2 (5 bases). Germline loops: CDR1 SGHTA, CDR2 FQGNSA. The V gene lost 2 bases and the J gene lost 0 bases, with 17 bases spanning the gap. The CDR3 length is 19 residues. The DNA of the CDR3 is TGTGCCAGCAGCTTATCCCCGATGAGGGCAAACTCTGGGGCCAACGTCCTGACTTTC. It is translated as CASSLSPMRANSGANVLTF.

The gene calls are TRBV3-1 and TRBJ1-1; D may be TRBD1 (6 bases). Germline CDR1 and CDR2: LGHDT and YNNKEL (reference sequence). The V and J ends lost 1 base and 2 bases respectively, with 23 bases between them. The CDR3 consists of 19 residues. CDR3 DNA: TGTGCCAGCAGCCAAGGGGGGCACCTTCTACGGCTTAGCAACACTGAAGCTTTCTTT. Translating gives CASSQGGHLLRLSNTEAFF.

This clonotype was picked up many times. The V call is TRBV6-1, the J call TRBJ2-3, with D possibly TRBD2 on 6 matching bases. Germline V CDR1 and CDR2: MNHNS, SASEGT. V lost 5 bases to trimming and J lost 0 bases, with 9 bases between them. The CDR3 is 14 amino acids. The CDR3 here is CASSPGSSTDTQYF. The CDR3 bases are TGTGCCAGCAGTCCCGGGAGTAGCACAGATACGCAGTATTTT.

The chain uses TRBV6-2 or TRBV6-3 and TRBJ1-3; D ambiguous. The germline V gene encodes CDR1 MNHEY and CDR2 SVGEGT. V was cut by 5 bases and J by 2 bases, with 13 bases left in between. The CDR3 sequence is 15 residues long. Written as DNA, the CDR3 is TGTGCCAGCAGTCTTGACGGAATTACTGGAAACACCATATATTTT. Its translation is CASSLDGITGNTIYF.

This clonotype turned up a few times. The chain uses TRBV30 and TRBJ1-2, with no clear D. V shed 5 bases and J shed 1 base, with 11 bases lying between them. Germline CDR1 GTSNPN, CDR2 SVGIG (reference sequence). The CDR3 length is 13 residues. The CDR3 region has the DNA TGTGCCTGGGCGGGCGGGGATAACTATGGCTACACCTTC. This translates into CAWAGGDNYGYTF.